This TCR beta chain was sequenced for a study of CD8 T cells in ankylosing spondylitis. TCRdb itself ran the 5' RACE reads through MiXCR, one entry per CDR3 protein. The sample holds 250,000 to 400,000 distinct CDR3 sequences; 11% are singletons and the top ten take about a tenth. V was clipped by 5 bases and J by 0 bases, with 17 bases between them. This CDR3 is built from 15 residues. Germline CDR1 and CDR2: DFQATT and SNEGSKA (reference sequence). This clonotype has a handful of counts. The receptor's source is a female donor with ankylosing spondylitis or in good health (not recorded which). The chain is built from TRBV20-1 and TRBJ2-7; D is possibly TRBD2 (6 bases). The sequenced sample consisted of blood, either unsorted or a sorted T cell fraction (not recorded which). CDR3 residues: CSAHTMAGSSYEQYF. DNA of the CDR3: TGCAGTGCTCACACAATGGCGGGGAGCTCCTACGAGCAGTACTTC.